This T cell receptor beta chain was profiled in a study of blood T cell repertoires in COVID-19. On the study more broadly: COVID-19 samples, acute and convalescent, were from the United States, Italy and Spain. PBMCs, B-cell-depleted T cells, or T cells provided the cDNA or gDNA that made up the material.

Germline lookup yields CDR1 GTSNPN and CDR2 SVGIG (reference sequence). The CDR3 has 13 residues. V shed 1 base and J shed 0 bases, with 6 bases lying between them. Per the authors' pipeline: Estimation of nucleated cell counts relied on the amplification of reference gene primers. Here immunoSEQ multiplex PCR was the method, and the copy in TCRdb shows in-frame clones only, minus some. V, J and clone size are taken as reported in that table, and D and trimming were inferred from the DNA itself. The sample includes some 350,000 clones, about 87% seen only once; the top ten take less than 3.5%. The sequence was collected from a human donor in a cohort sampled during active COVID-19. Sequenced material: peripheral blood. The chain recombines TRBV30 with TRBJ1-1; TRBD1 is a possible D gene (5 bases). CDR3 amino acids: CAWSEGLNTEAFF. CDR3 sequence (DNA): TGTGCCTGGAGTGAGGGGTTGAACACTGAAGCTTTCTTT.